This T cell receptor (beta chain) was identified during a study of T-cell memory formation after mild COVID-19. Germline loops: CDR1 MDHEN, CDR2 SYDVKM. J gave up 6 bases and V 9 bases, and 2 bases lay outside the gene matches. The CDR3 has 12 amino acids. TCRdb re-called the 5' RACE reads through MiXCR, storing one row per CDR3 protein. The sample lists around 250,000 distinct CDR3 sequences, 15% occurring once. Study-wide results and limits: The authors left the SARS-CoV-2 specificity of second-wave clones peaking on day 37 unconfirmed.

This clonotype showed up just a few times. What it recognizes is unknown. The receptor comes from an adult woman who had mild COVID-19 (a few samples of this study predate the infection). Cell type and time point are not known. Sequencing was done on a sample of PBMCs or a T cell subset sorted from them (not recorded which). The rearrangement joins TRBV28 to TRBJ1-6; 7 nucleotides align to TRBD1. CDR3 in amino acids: CARGTVNSPLHF. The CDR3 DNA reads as TGTGCCAGAGGGACAGTTAATTCACCCCTCCACTTT.